This TCR beta chain originates from a study of CD8 T cell repertoires and HIV-1 epitope variants. About this clone: The antigen remains unidentified.

With 3 bases clipped from V and 2 bases from J, the junction kept 1 base outside the gene matches. Germline CDR1 MRHNA, CDR2 SNTAGT. The CDR3 totals 14 residues. The table came from immunoSEQ multiplex PCR; TCRdb's copy has only in-frame clones and leaves some out. This table has a few thousand clones, around 62% appearing once. The sample comprised cultured CD8+ T cells derived from PBMCs. The source is a male donor with HIV. The J gene is TRBJ2-1, the V gene TRBV6-4; 7 bases are shared with TRBD2. CDR3 in DNA: TGTGCCAGCAGTGAGCGGGAGACCTACAATGAGCAGTTCTTC. It codes for CASSERETYNEQFF.